Presented here are 3 T cell receptor beta chains from one specimen sequenced in a study of T cell responses to AZD1222 COVID-19 vaccine. Method: immunoSEQ multiplex PCR; TCRdb's copy keeps in-frame clones and lacks some. The table shows about 82,000 clones, with 80% to 95% occurring only once. Sequencing was performed on peripheral blood, taken 28 days after the second AZD1222 dose. The receptor set was obtained from an adult who received the AZD1222 COVID-19 vaccine.

The V call is TRBV9, the J call TRBJ1-5, with TRBD1 identical over 10 bases. The V and J ends lost 4 bases and 6 bases, in that order; junction bases with no gene match: 10. This CDR3 region has 16 residues. Germline CDR1 is SGDLS and CDR2 is YYNGEE. The chain's CDR3 is CASSCRGDRGRQPQHF. In DNA form, the CDR3 reads TGTGCCAGCAGCTGTAGGGGAGACAGGGGGCGTCAGCCCCAGCATTTT.

Here the CDR3 reads CASSTNHRQNTEAFF. The CDR3, as DNA: TGTGCCAGCAGCACAAACCATCGACAGAACACTGAAGCTTTCTTT. This chain uses TRBV7-8 with TRBJ1-1; D is ambiguous. The CDR3 consists of 15 residues. V was clipped by 5 bases and J by 1 base, with 14 bases between them. Germline values: CDR1 SGHVS, CDR2 FQNEAQ.

The V and J genes are TRBV11-1 and TRBJ1-1; 9 nucleotides agree with TRBD1. The CDR3 sequence is 16 residues long. J was trimmed by 1 base and V by 5 bases; bases with no gene match: 8. Germline CDR1 is SGHAT and CDR2 is FQDESV (reference sequence). CDR3 loop: CASSPQGANTNTEAFF. The CDR3 DNA sequence: TGTGCCAGCAGCCCACAGGGGGCCAATACGAACACTGAAGCTTTCTTT.